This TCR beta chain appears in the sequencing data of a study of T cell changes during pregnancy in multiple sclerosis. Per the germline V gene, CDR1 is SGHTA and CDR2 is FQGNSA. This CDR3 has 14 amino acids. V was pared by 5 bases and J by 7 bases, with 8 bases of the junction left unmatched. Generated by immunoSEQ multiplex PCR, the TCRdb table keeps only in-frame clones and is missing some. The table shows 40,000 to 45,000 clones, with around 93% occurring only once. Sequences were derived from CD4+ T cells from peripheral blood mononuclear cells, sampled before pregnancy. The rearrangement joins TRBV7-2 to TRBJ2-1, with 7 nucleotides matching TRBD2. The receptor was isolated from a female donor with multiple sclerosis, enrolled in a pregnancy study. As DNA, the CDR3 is TGTGCCAGCAGCCCCAAGACTAGCTTTAATGAGCAGTTCTTC. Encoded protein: CASSPKTSFNEQFF.